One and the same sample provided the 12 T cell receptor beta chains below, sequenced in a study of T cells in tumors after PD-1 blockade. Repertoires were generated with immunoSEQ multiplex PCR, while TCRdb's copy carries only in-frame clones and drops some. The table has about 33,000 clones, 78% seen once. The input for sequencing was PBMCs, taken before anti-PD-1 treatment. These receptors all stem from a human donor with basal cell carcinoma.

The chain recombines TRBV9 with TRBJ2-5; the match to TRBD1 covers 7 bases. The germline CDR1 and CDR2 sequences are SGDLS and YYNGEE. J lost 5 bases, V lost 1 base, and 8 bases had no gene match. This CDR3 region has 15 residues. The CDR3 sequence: CASSVSQGVRETQYF. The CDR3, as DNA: TGTGCCAGCAGCGTAAGTCAGGGGGTTCGGGAGACCCAGTACTTC.

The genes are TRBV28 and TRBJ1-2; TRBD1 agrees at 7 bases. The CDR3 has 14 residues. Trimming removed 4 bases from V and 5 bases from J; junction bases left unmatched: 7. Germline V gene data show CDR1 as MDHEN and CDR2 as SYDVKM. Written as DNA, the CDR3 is TGTGCCAGCAGTTGGCAGGGGGGTAGGTATGGCTACACCTTC. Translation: CASSWQGGRYGYTF.

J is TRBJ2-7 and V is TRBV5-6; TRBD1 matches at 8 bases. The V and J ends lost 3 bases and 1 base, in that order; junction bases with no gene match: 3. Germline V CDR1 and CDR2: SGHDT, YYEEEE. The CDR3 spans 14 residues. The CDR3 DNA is TGTGCCAGCAGCTCAGGGGGCCGGTCCTACGAGCAGTACTTC. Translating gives CASSSGGRSYEQYF.

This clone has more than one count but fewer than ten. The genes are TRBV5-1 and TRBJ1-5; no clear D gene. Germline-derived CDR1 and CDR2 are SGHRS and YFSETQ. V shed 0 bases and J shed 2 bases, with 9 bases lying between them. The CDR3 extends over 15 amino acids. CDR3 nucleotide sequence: TGCGCCAGCAGCTTGGAAACGGGCGGCAATCAGCCCCAGCATTTT. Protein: CASSLETGGNQPQHF.

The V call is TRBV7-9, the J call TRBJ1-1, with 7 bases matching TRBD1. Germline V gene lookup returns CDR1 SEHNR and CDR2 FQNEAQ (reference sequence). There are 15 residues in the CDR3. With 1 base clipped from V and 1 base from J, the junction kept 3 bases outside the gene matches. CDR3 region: CASSLEGTANTEAFF. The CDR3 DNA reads TGTGCCAGCAGCTTAGAAGGGACAGCGAACACTGAAGCTTTCTTT.

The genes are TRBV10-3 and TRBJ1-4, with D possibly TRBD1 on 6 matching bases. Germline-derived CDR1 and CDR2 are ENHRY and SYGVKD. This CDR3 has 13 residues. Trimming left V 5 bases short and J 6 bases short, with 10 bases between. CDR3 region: CAISLNRDEKLFF. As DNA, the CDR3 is TGTGCCATCAGTCTAAACAGGGATGAAAAACTGTTTTTT.

CDR3 in DNA: TGTGCCAGCAGTCCGGGACAGGGGGTCGAGGTTCGAGAGACCCAGTACTTC. Protein product: CASSPGQGVEVRETQYF. The chain has TRBV28 and TRBJ2-5, with 11 positions matching TRBD1. The CDR3 is made up of 17 amino acids. V lost 5 bases and J lost 4; bases outside the gene matches: 12. The germline CDR1 and CDR2 sequences are MDHEN and SYDVKM.

The CDR3 sequence is CSVEPRGGMPYGYTF. CDR3 in DNA: TGCAGCGTTGAACCTCGGGGAGGGATGCCGTATGGCTACACCTTC. The chain has TRBV29-1 and TRBJ1-2, with unresolved D. Germline-derived CDR1 and CDR2 are SQVTM and ANQGSEA. Between the trimmed V and J ends, which lost 2 bases and 5 bases, there was a span of 18 bases. CDR3 length: 15 amino acids.

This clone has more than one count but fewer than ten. The CDR3 spells CASARDRFNQPQHF. The CDR3 nucleotides are TGTGCCAGTGCCCGAGACAGGTTCAATCAGCCCCAGCATTTT. The chain joins TRBV6-5 to TRBJ1-5; a possible D gene is TRBD1 (6 bases). The V end was cut by 9 bases, the J end by 3 bases, with 15 bases between. The length of the CDR3 is 14 residues. Looked up from germline, CDR1 is MNHEY and CDR2 is SVGAGI.

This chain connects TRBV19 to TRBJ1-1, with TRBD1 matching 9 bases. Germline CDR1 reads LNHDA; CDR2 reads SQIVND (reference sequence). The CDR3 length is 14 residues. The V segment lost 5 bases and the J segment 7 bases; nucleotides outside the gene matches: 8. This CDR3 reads CASSFQTGGNEAFF. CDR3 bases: TGTGCCAGTAGTTTCCAAACAGGGGGCAATGAAGCTTTCTTT.

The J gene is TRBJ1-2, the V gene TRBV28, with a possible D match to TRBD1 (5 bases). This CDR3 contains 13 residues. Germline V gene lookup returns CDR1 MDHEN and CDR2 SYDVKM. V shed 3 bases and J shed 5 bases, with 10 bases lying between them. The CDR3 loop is CASSFVGGYGYTF. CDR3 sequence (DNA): TGTGCCAGCAGTTTCGTGGGGGGATATGGCTACACCTTC.

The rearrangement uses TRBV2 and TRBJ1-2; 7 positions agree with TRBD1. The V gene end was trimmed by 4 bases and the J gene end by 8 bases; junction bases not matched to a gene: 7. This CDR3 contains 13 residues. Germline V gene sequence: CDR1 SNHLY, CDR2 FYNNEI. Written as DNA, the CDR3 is TGTGCCAGCAGTGGGGAGGGGGCTGGCGGCTACACCTTC. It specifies CASSGEGAGGYTF. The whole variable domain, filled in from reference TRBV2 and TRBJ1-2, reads EPEVTQTPSHQVTQMGQEVILRCVPISNHLYFYWYRQILGQKVEFLVSFYNNEISEKSEIFDDQFSVERPDGSNFTLKIRSTKLEDSAMYFCASSGEGAGGYTFGSGTRLTVV.